This T cell receptor (beta chain) was captured by sequencing in a study of cytomegalovirus exposure and HLA in healthy donors. Study outcomes and limitations: Most likely, a cluster of highly shared sequence variants arose as a sequencing artifact. TCR beta V segments were, for the most part, productive about 87% or about 30% of the time in an earlier analysis. Exclusion applied to some V segments, including TRBV6-2 and TRBV6-3, as they were indistinguishable.

PCR was performed using 60 Vbeta and 13 Jbeta primers. Profiled with immunoSEQ multiplex PCR; TCRdb holds only in-frame clones, not every one. The data show over 50,000 clones, about 67% seen once. A word on this clone: What it binds is unknown.

The CDR3 is 15 amino acids. V dropped 6 bases and J dropped 2; count of bases not matched to a gene: 9. CDR1 and CDR2 (germline): SQVTM, ANQGSEA. Sequenced sample: PBMCs. The clonotype comes from a middle-aged man in good health and CMV-seropositive. V is TRBV29-1 and J is TRBJ2-2; 7 bases are a match to TRBD1. In nucleotides, the CDR3 is TGCAGCGTCCGGGACAGAGATAGTAACACCGGGGAGCTGTTTTTT. Its protein is CSVRDRDSNTGELFF.